This note documents a single T cell receptor beta chain sequence. Its antigen is still unknown. No quality values exist for individual bases; no much larger clone is one base distant. Each collaborating institution followed its own protocols to collect whole blood in K2EDTA tubes. For TCRbeta analysis, collaborators shipped samples as frozen whole blood, isolated PBMCs, or DNA extracted from either of those sample types. This entry is derived from a study of blood T cell repertoires in COVID-19 (dated by TCRdb to 2018 to 2020). Some background on the complete study: Samples from collaborators originated in the United States, Italy and Spain and spanned both the acute and convalescent phases of COVID-19. The repertoires were released in a freely available public database meant as a resource for research on the immune response to SARS-CoV-2. Where HLA class I and class II types were available, the types were taken from metadata supplied by the sample provider, not from assay-based typing. The samples were drawn from the first 160 participants of the ongoing ImmuneRACE study and from roughly 1,300 subjects provided by 6 global collaborators. The material from the prospective study consisted of cDNA or gDNA derived from T cells, B-cell-depleted T cells, or PBMCs. Deeply sampled blood TCRbeta repertoires from subjects exposed to, actively infected with, or recovered from COVID-19 were included in the dataset. The sample metadata nearly always contained a de-identified subject ID, COVID-19 status, age in years and sex. What the study reported, not specific to this receptor: The amount of clinical and demographic metadata varied by source and participant and was provided uncurated.

TCRbeta CDR3 regions were amplified from genomic DNA by means of the immunoSEQ Assay, a bias-controlled multiplex PCR. On the authors' methods: Within the assay, amplification of reference gene primers was used to estimate how many nucleated cells each sample contained. To quantify the absolute abundance of each unique TCRbeta CDR3 rearrangement, sequence reads were collapsed and filtered. For each sample, productive Simpson clonality was calculated by taking the square root of Simpson's diversity index across productive rearrangements. The table comes from immuneACCESS by way of TCRdb, which keeps in-frame sequences with V and J called. Part of the clones is missing from these tables; in studies checked, under half for an unresolved V gene and the rest for unknown reasons. V and J calls and clone size are copied from that table; D and trimming were computed from the DNA. Recorded for this sample are more than 75,000 clones; roughly 76% of them occurred a single time. About 17% of the sample lies in the top ten.

Reading the germline V gene gives CDR1 SGHAT and CDR2 FQNNGV. V and J are trimmed by 3 bases and 0 bases, and the gene matches miss 0 bases of the junction. There are 14 amino acids in the CDR3, from cysteine to phenylalanine inclusive. Just the 42-base CDR3 DNA is kept, in frame starting at base 1. The chain employs TRBV11-2 and TRBJ1-1; 8 central nucleotides agree with TRBD1. Sequenced: peripheral blood. This clonotype was obtained from a woman of 80 years or more with active or convalescent COVID-19. Here is the DNA: TGTGCCAGCAGCTTGGGACAGGTGAACACTGAAGCTTTCTTT. Its protein is CASSLGQVNTEAFF.